Shown below are 10 T cell receptor beta chains from a single sample sequenced in a study of Tregs in tolerant kidney transplant recipients. The method was immunoSEQ multiplex PCR; TCRdb's version includes in-frame clones alone and lacks a portion of them. The table records about 73,000 clones, roughly 98% of them present only once. The material sequenced was CD4+ T cells from blood, taken before the transplant. These receptors came from a human donor who received a combined kidney and bone marrow transplant.

The chain uses TRBV7-9 and TRBJ2-3; tentative D call: TRBD1 (5 bases). Germline V gene data show CDR1 as SEHNR and CDR2 as FQNEAQ (reference sequence). The V end lost 1 base, the J end lost 1 base, and 6 bases lay between the germline ends. CDR3 length: 14 residues. The CDR3: CASSLVGGTDTQYF. The CDR3 nucleotides are TGTGCCAGCAGCTTAGTAGGGGGCACAGATACGCAGTATTTT.

J is TRBJ1-5 and V is TRBV5-6; D possibly corresponds to TRBD1 (5 bases). V gave up 2 bases and J gave up 2 bases, with 14 bases separating them. CDR1 is SGHDT, CDR2 YYEEEE, per germline. CDR3 length: 16 amino acids. The CDR3 nucleotides are TGTGCCAGCAGCTTTGGCGCAGGGTGGGGCAATCAGCCCCAGCATTTT. Translating it yields CASSFGAGWGNQPQHF.

The V call is TRBV5-1, the J call TRBJ2-2, with TRBD1 identical over 8 bases. The V gene end was trimmed by 0 bases and the J gene end by 4 bases; junction bases not matched to a gene: 5. The germline V gene has CDR1 SGHRS and CDR2 YFSETQ. The CDR3 contains 16 residues. CDR3 DNA: TGCGCCAGCAGCTTGGCCGGACAGGGAGTCACCGGGGAGCTGTTTTTT. Amino acid sequence: CASSLAGQGVTGELFF. Combining the CDR3 with reference TRBV5-1 and TRBJ2-2 gives the whole variable domain KAGVTQTPRYLIKTRGQQVTLSCSPISGHRSVSWYQQTPGQGLQFLFEYFSETQRNKGNFPGRFSGRQFSNSRSEMNVSTLELGDSALYLCASSLAGQGVTGELFFGEGSRLTVL.

The chain combines TRBV28 with TRBJ1-6; tentative D call: TRBD1 (5 bases). The length of the CDR3 is 14 residues. The ends were cut back, 9 bases at V and 7 bases at J, with 16 bases in the middle. CDR1 is MDHEN and CDR2 is SYDVKM in the germline V gene. The CDR3: CASCPPGRNSPLHF. CDR3 in DNA: TGTGCCAGTTGCCCCCCAGGGAGGAATTCACCCCTCCACTTT.

CDR3 coding DNA: TGTGCCAGCGGGAGGGGGGCTACTCCCGAGCAGTACTTC. Amino acids: CASGRGATPEQYF. The J gene is TRBJ2-7, the V gene TRBV6-5, with D perhaps matching TRBD2 (7 bases). Looked up from germline, CDR1 is MNHEY and CDR2 is SVGAGI. The length of the CDR3 is 13 residues. The V and J ends lost 8 bases and 6 bases respectively, with 17 bases between them.

The V gene is TRBV2, the J gene TRBJ2-7; 9 positions agree with TRBD1. CDR1 and CDR2 from the germline V gene are SNHLY and FYNNEI. The V and J ends lost 5 bases and 4 bases, in that order; junction bases with no gene match: 15. The CDR3 runs to 17 residues. The CDR3 coding sequence is TGTGCCAGCAGTAAAACCACAGGGGGCGAAAGGAGGTACGAGCAGTACTTC. This sequence encodes CASSKTTGGERRYEQYF.

This clone showed up just once. The chain recombines TRBV9 with TRBJ2-7, with 8 bases matching TRBD2. V lost 0 bases and J lost 5; bases outside the gene matches: 7. Looked up from germline, CDR1 is SGDLS and CDR2 is YYNGEE. The CDR3 runs 15 residues. This CDR3 is CASSVEEREFDEQYF. As DNA, the CDR3 is TGTGCCAGCAGCGTAGAGGAGCGGGAGTTTGACGAGCAGTACTTC.

V usage is TRBV19 and J usage is TRBJ2-1; 7 positions match TRBD2. The trim removed 6 bases at V and 3 bases at J, leaving 8 bases unmatched. The CDR3 is 15 amino acids. The germline V gene has CDR1 LNHDA and CDR2 SQIVND (reference sequence). Here the CDR3 reads CASSFRVAGYNEQFF. The CDR3 DNA reads as TGTGCCAGTAGCTTTAGAGTAGCGGGCTACAATGAGCAGTTCTTC.

This chain links TRBV7-9 with TRBJ1-4; D uncertain. V lost 3 bases and J 10 bases, leaving 12 bases between the germline ends. The CDR3 has 13 residues. Germline CDR1 and CDR2: SEHNR and FQNEAQ (reference sequence). This chain's CDR3 is CASSFDKSVKLFF. Here the CDR3 DNA reads TGTGCCAGCAGCTTCGACAAGAGTGTAAAACTGTTTTTT. The complete variable domain, with remaining parts taken from reference TRBV7-9 and TRBJ1-4, reads DTGVSQNPRHKITKRGQNVTFRCDPISEHNRLYWYRQTLGQGPEFLTYFQNEAQLEKSRLLSDRFSAERPKGSFSTLEIQRTEQGDSAMYLCASSFDKSVKLFFGSGTQLSVL.

The chain recombines TRBV7-2 with TRBJ2-5, with 9 bases lining up with TRBD1. Germline values: CDR1 SGHTA, CDR2 FQGNSA. This CDR3 spans 13 amino acids. V lost 6 bases, J lost 7 bases, and 6 bases stayed unmatched. The CDR3, as DNA: TGTGCCAGCAGTGGGGCGGGACAGGGGACCCAGTACTTC. It codes for CASSGAGQGTQYF.